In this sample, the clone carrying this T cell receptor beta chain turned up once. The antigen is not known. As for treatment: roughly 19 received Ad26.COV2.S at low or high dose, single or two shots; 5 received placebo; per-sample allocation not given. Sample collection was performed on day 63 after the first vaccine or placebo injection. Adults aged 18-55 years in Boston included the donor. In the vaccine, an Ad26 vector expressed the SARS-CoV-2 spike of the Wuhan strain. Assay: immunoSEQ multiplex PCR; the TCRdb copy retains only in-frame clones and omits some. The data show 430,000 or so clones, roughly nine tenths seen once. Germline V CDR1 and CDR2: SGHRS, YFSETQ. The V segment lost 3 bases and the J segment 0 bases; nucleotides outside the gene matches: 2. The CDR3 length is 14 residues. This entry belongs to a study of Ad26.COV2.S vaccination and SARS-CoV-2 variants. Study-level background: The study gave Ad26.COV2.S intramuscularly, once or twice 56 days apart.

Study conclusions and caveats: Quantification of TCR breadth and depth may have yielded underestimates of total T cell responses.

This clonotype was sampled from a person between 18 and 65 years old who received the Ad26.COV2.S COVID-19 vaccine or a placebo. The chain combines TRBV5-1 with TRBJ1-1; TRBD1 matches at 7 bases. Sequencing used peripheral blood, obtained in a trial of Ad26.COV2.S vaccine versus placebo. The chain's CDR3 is CASSWGQMNTEAFF. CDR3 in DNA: TGCGCCAGCAGCTGGGGACAGATGAACACTGAAGCTTTCTTT.